This is a list of T cell receptor beta chains from one sample in a study of blood T cells in healthy people across ages. TCRdb analysed the 5' RACE reads with MiXCR anew, one entry per CDR3 protein. Here the sample spans over 750,000 distinct CDR3 sequences, around a quarter being singletons. The data also belong to a second study, concerning T cells of mothers and their children.

Source material: blood. These receptors were taken from a boy between 10 and 17 years old in good health. Each CDR3 is given with its conserved first and last residue. D genes are given only for firm matches. Not all rows give a size; the values are once, few, many and, for expanded clones, a class.

D gene,clone size,V gene,J gene,CDR3 protein,CDR3 DNA
TRBD2,once,TRBV28,TRBJ2-7,CASSLLRGAYEQYF,TGTGCCAGCAGTTTACTCCGGGGGGCCTACGAGCAGTACTTC
TRBD2,.,TRBV4-2,TRBJ2-3,CASSPWREYKDTQYF,TGTGCCAGCAGCCCTTGGCGGGAGTACAAAGATACGCAGTATTTT
.,.,TRBV6-5,TRBJ1-3,CASSRAGDTGNTIYF,TGTGCCAGCAGTCGGGCAGGTGACACTGGAAACACCATATATTTT
.,once,TRBV12-3/TRBV12-4,TRBJ1-2,CASSVGTLYGYTF,TGTGCCAGCAGTGTAGGGACGCTCTATGGCTACACCTTC
TRBD1,.,TRBV28,TRBJ2-7,CASSSQGAGGYEQYF,TGTGCCAGCAGTTCCCAGGGGGCTGGCGGATACGAGCAGTACTTC
TRBD2,many,TRBV29-1,TRBJ2-5,CSVVRDGGKETQYF,TGCAGCGTTGTCCGGGACGGGGGGAAAGAGACCCAGTACTTC
TRBD1,.,TRBV12-3/TRBV12-4,TRBJ2-2,CASSFWDRGIGELFF,TGTGCCAGCAGTTTTTGGGACAGGGGTATCGGGGAGCTGTTTTTT
.,.,TRBV7-8,TRBJ2-6,CASGSPRTDLSGANVLTF,TGTGCCAGCGGATCGCCCCGGACAGACCTCTCTGGGGCCAACGTCCTGACTTTC
.,few,TRBV12-3/TRBV12-4,TRBJ2-3,CASAYRVTDTQYF,TGTGCCAGCGCTTATAGGGTCACAGATACGCAGTATTTT
TRBD2,few,TRBV3-1,TRBJ2-7,CASSQGLDIYEQYF,TGTGCCAGCAGCCAGGGACTAGATATCTACGAGCAGTACTTC
.,.,TRBV9,TRBJ2-1,CASSARPRNNEQFF,TGTGCCAGCAGCGCTCGCCCTAGAAACAATGAGCAGTTCTTC
.,few,TRBV29-1,TRBJ2-5,CSVEAAEETQYF,TGCAGCGTTGAAGCAGCTGAAGAGACCCAGTACTTC
TRBD1,.,TRBV7-2,TRBJ1-5,CASSLRSGGDQPQHF,TGTGCCAGCAGCTTACGTTCAGGGGGCGATCAGCCCCAGCATTTT
.,.,TRBV6-4,TRBJ2-3,CASRAEGGLSDTQYF,TGTGCCAGCAGAGCCGAGGGGGGACTATCAGATACGCAGTATTTT
TRBD2,few,TRBV27,TRBJ2-5,CASSSLAGEDGPQYF,TGTGCCAGCAGTTCACTAGCGGGAGAAGATGGACCCCAGTACTTC
TRBD2,.,TRBV3-1,TRBJ2-5,CASSQGLAGVYEQCF,TGTGCCAGCAGCCAAGGACTAGCGGGAGTCTACGAGCAGTGCTTC
.,few,TRBV20-1,TRBJ1-4,CSAQQGSNEKLFF,TGCAGTGCTCAACAGGGTTCTAATGAAAAACTGTTTTTT
.,few,TRBV14,TRBJ2-7,CASSQDWALFYEQYF,TGTGCCAGCAGCCAAGATTGGGCGCTTTTCTACGAGCAGTACTTC
.,few,TRBV12-3/TRBV12-4,TRBJ2-7,CASSLWGAPGKQYF,TGTGCCAGCAGTTTATGGGGGGCCCCTGGAAAGCAGTACTTC
.,.,TRBV7-3,TRBJ1-6,CASSPSGGSTPLHF,TGTGCCAGCAGCCCCTCGGGGGGCTCCACACCCCTCCACTTT
.,.,TRBV6-5,TRBJ2-1,CASSSDGYDNEQFF,TGTGCCAGCAGCTCTGACGGATACGACAATGAGCAGTTCTTC
TRBD2,.,TRBV20-1,TRBJ2-3,CSAGLAGGPDTQYF,TGCAGTGCCGGACTAGCGGGAGGGCCAGATACGCAGTATTTT
.,few,TRBV20-1,TRBJ2-5,CSARRGEETQYF,TGCAGTGCCAGGCGGGGAGAAGAGACCCAGTACTTC
.,once,TRBV6-1,TRBJ2-7,CASRVQTGTSGEQYF,TGTGCCAGCAGGGTCCAGACCGGGACATCGGGTGAGCAGTACTTC
TRBD2,once,TRBV7-2,TRBJ2-3,CASRTSGGVGDTQYF,TGTGCCAGCAGGACTAGCGGGGGAGTCGGAGATACGCAGTATTTT
.,.,TRBV4-2,TRBJ2-1,CASSQDRVDLNEQFF,TGTGCCAGCAGCCAAGATCGGGTGGATCTCAATGAGCAGTTCTTC
.,few,TRBV2,TRBJ2-5,CASSTRDNQETQYF,TGTGCCAGCAGTACTCGGGACAACCAAGAGACCCAGTACTTC
.,few,TRBV6-1,TRBJ2-4,CASSEANRIKNIQYF,TGTGCCAGCAGTGAAGCGAACAGGATCAAAAACATTCAGTACTTC
.,.,TRBV29-1,TRBJ2-1,CSVVIGGGDEQFF,TGCAGCGTTGTAATCGGGGGCGGCGATGAGCAGTTCTTC
.,.,TRBV3-1,TRBJ2-1,CASSQVLGEQFF,TGTGCCAGCAGCCAAGTACTGGGCGAGCAGTTCTTC
TRBD2,few,TRBV4-2,TRBJ2-3,CASSQALAGPDTQYF,TGTGCCAGCAGCCAAGCTCTAGCGGGACCAGATACGCAGTATTTT
.,.,TRBV12-3/TRBV12-4,TRBJ2-1,CASSLVVSFLSSYNEQFF,TGTGCCAGCAGTTTAGTGGTCTCGTTCCTCAGCTCCTACAATGAGCAGTTCTTC
TRBD1,few,TRBV28,TRBJ1-2,CASSLRQAGGDPNYGYTF,TGTGCCAGCAGTTTAAGGCAAGCAGGGGGCGACCCTAACTATGGCTACACCTTC
.,few,TRBV2,TRBJ2-7,CASNDEGGPSAEQYF,TGTGCCAGCAACGATGAAGGCGGTCCTAGCGCCGAGCAGTACTTC
.,few,TRBV12-3/TRBV12-4,TRBJ2-1,CASNPGGSSYNEQFF,TGTGCCAGCAATCCTGGGGGGAGTTCCTACAATGAGCAGTTCTTC
.,.,TRBV4-3,TRBJ2-7,CASSQDLQTFYEQYF,TGCGCCAGCAGCCAGGATTTACAGACCTTCTACGAGCAGTACTTC
TRBD2,few,TRBV20-1,TRBJ2-7,CSARKTSSSYEQYF,TGCAGTGCTAGGAAGACTAGCAGCTCCTACGAGCAGTACTTC
TRBD2,.,TRBV7-9,TRBJ2-1,CASSLVPLRLASSYNEQFF,TGTGCCAGCAGCTTAGTCCCACTACGACTAGCGAGCTCCTACAATGAGCAGTTCTTC
.,.,TRBV27,TRBJ2-3,CATRDSSTDTQYF,TGTGCCACCCGGGACTCCAGCACAGATACGCAGTATTTT
.,.,TRBV28,TRBJ2-7,CASSFFQWDSYEQHF,TGTGCCAGCAGTTTCTTCCAGTGGGACTCCTACGAGCAGCACTTC
.,few,TRBV2,TRBJ2-3,CASTTFGHILPDTQYF,TGTGCCAGCACGACCTTTGGACACATTCTCCCAGATACGCAGTATTTT
.,few,TRBV4-3,TRBJ1-4,CASSTDDGGEKLFF,TGCGCCAGCAGTACCGACGATGGGGGTGAAAAACTGTTTTTT
.,.,TRBV13,TRBJ1-2,CASSTRQDYGYTF,TGTGCCAGCAGCACACGACAGGACTATGGCTACACCTTC
TRBD2,once,TRBV20-1,TRBJ2-1,CSARASSGRASGEQFF,TGCAGTGCTAGAGCCTCCAGCGGGAGGGCCTCCGGTGAGCAGTTCTTC
.,.,TRBV7-9,TRBJ2-3,CASSYHRVTQYF,TGTGCCAGCAGTTATCATAGAGTCACGCAGTATTTT
.,.,TRBV10-3,TRBJ2-7,CAISVGDNNEQYF,TGTGCCATCAGTGTGGGGGATAATAACGAGCAGTACTTC